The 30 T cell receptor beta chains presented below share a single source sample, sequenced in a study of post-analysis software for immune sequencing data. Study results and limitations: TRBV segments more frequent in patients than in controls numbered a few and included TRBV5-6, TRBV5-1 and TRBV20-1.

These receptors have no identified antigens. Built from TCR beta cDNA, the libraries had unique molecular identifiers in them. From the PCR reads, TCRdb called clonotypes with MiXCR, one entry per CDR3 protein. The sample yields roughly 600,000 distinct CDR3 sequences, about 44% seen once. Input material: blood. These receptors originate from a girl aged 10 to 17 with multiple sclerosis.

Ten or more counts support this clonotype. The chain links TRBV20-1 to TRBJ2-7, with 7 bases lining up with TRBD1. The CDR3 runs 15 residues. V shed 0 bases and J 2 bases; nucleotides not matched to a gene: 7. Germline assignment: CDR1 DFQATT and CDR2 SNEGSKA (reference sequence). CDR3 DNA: TGCAGTGCTAGAGATGGGGACAGCCCGACCTACGAGCAGTACTTC. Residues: CSARDGDSPTYEQYF.

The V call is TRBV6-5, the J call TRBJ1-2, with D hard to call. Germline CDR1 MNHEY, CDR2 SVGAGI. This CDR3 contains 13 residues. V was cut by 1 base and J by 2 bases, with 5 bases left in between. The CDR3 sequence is CASSYWENYGYTF. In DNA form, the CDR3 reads TGTGCCAGCAGTTACTGGGAGAACTATGGCTACACCTTC.

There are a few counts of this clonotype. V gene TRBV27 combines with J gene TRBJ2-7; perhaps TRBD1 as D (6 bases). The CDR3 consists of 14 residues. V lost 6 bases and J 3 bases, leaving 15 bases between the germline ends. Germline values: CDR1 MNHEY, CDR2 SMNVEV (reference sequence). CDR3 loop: CASRPLAQGYEQYF. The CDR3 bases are TGTGCCAGCAGGCCCCTAGCACAGGGCTACGAGCAGTACTTC.

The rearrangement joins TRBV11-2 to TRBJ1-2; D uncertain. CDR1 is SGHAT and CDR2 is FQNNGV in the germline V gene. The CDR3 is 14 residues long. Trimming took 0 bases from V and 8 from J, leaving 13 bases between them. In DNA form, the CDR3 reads TGTGCCAGCAGCTTAGATCTAGGAACCGGGGGCTACACCTTC. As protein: CASSLDLGTGGYTF.

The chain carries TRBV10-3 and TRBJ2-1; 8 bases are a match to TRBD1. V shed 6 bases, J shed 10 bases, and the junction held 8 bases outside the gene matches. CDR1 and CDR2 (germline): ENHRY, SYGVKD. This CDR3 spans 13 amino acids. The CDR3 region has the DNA TGTGCCATCAGCCGGACAGGGCTTCGGGAGCAGTTCTTC. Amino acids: CAISRTGLREQFF.

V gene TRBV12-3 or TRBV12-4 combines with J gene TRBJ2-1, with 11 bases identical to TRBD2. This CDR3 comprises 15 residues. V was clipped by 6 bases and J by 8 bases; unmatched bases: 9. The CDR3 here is CASSRRLAGYDEQFF. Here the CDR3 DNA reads TGTGCCAGCAGCCGGCGACTAGCGGGATACGATGAGCAGTTCTTC.

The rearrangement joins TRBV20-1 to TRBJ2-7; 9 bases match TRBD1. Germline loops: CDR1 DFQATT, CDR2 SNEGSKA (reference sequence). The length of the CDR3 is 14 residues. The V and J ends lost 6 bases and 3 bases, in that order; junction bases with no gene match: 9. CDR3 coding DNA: TGCAGTGCCCAACAGGGGGCAGATCTCTACGAGCAGTACTTC. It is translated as CSAQQGADLYEQYF.

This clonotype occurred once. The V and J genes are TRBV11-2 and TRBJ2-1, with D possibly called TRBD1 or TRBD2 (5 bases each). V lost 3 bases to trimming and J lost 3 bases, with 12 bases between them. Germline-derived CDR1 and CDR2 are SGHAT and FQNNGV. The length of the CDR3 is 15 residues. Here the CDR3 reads CASSFGDLIYNEQFF. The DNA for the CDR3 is TGTGCCAGCAGCTTTGGGGACCTAATCTACAATGAGCAGTTCTTC.

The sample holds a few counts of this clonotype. CDR3 bases: TGTGCCAGCAGCCAATCATGGGACGGAAAGACTTACGAGCAGTACTTC. Its protein product is CASSQSWDGKTYEQYF. The chain carries TRBV3-1 and TRBJ2-7; TRBD1 or TRBD2 may be the D gene (5 bases each). The V gene's germline CDR1 is LGHDT and CDR2 YNNKEL (reference sequence). V dropped 2 bases and J dropped 4 bases, with 18 bases sitting between them. The CDR3 totals 16 residues.

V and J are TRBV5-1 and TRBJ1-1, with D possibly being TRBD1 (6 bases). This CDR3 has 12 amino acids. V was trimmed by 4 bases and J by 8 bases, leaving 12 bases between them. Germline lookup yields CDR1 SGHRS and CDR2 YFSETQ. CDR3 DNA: TGCGCCAGCAGCCGCGACAGGACCGAAGCTTTCTTT. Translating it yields CASSRDRTEAFF.

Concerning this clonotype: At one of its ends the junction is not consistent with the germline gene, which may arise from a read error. CDR3: CSVVYRESTDTQDF. CDR3 DNA sequence: TGCAGCGTTGTATATCGGGAGTCCACAGATACGCAGGATTTT. The rearrangement uses TRBV29-1 and TRBJ2-3, with D perhaps TRBD2 (6 bases). Germline lookup yields CDR1 SQVTM and CDR2 ANQGSEA. This CDR3 region has 14 residues.

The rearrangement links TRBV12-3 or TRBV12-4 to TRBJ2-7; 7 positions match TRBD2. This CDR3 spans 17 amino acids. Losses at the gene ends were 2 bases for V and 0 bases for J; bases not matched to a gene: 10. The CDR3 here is CASSLTGRGPHSYEQYF. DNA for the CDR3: TGTGCCAGCAGTTTAACGGGGAGGGGACCTCACTCCTACGAGCAGTACTTC.

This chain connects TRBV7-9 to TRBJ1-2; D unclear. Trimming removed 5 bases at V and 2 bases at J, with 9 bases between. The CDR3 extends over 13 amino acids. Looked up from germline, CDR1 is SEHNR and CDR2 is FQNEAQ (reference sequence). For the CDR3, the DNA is TGTGCCAGCAGCCCCTTTTCCAACTATGGCTACACCTTC. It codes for CASSPFSNYGYTF. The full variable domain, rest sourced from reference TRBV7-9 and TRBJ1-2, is DTGVSQNPRHKITKRGQNVTFRCDPISEHNRLYWYRQTLGQGPEFLTYFQNEAQLEKSRLLSDRFSAERPKGSFSTLEIQRTEQGDSAMYLCASSPFSNYGYTFGSGTRLTVV.

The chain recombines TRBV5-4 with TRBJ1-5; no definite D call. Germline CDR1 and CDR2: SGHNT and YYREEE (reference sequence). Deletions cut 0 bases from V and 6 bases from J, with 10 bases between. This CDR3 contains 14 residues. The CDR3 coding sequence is TGTGCCAGCAGCTTGGGTGGCAGTCGTCAGCCCCAGCATTTT. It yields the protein CASSLGGSRQPQHF.

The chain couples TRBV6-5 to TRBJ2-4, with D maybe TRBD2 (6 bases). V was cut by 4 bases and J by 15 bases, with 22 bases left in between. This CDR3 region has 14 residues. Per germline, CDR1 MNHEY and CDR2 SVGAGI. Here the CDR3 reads CASSSLPLARAPYF. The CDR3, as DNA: TGTGCCAGCAGTTCACTACCGCTAGCGAGAGCCCCGTACTTC.

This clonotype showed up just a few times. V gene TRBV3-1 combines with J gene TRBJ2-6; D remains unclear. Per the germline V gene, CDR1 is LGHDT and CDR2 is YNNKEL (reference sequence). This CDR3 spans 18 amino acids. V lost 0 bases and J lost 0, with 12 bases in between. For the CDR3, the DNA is TGTGCCAGCAGCCAAGACGCGGTATTACTCTCTGGGGCCAACGTCCTGACTTTC. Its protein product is CASSQDAVLLSGANVLTF. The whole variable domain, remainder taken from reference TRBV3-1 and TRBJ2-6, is DTAVSQTPKYLVTQMGNDKSIKCEQNLGHDTMYWYKQDSKKFLKIMFSYNNKELIINETVPNRFSPKSPDKAHLNLHINSLELGDSAVYFCASSQDAVLLSGANVLTFGAGSRLTVL.

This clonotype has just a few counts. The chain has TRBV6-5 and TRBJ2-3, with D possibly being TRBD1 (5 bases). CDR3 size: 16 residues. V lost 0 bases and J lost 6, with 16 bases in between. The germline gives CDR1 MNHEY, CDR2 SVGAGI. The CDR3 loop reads CASSYSGLRVTDTQYF. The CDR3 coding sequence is TGTGCCAGCAGTTACTCAGGCCTCAGGGTAACGGATACGCAGTATTTT.

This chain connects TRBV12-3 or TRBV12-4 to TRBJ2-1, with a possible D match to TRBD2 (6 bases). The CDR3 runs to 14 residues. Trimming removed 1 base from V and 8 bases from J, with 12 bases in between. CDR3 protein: CASSLGGGRYEQFF. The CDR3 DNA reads TGTGCCAGCAGTTTAGGTGGTGGGAGGTATGAGCAGTTCTTC.

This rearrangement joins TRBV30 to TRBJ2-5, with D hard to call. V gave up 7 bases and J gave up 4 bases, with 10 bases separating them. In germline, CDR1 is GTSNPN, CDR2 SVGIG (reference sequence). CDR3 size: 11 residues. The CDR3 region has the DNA TGTGCCTCAGAAGGCCGAGAGACCCAGTACTTC. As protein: CASEGRETQYF. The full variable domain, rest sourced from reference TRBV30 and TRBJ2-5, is SQTIHQWPATLVQPVGSPLSLECTVEGTSNPNLYWYRQAAGRGLQLLFYSVGIGQISSEVPQNLSASRPQDRQFILSSKKLLLSDSGFYLCASEGRETQYFGPGTRLLVL.

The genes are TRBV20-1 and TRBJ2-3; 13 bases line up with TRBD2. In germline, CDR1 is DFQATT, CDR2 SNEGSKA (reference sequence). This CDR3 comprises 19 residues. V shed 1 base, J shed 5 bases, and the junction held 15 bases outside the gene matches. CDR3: CSARGNNGGLAGAKDTQYF. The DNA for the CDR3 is TGCAGTGCTAGAGGAAACAACGGAGGACTAGCGGGAGCAAAAGATACGCAGTATTTT.

In DNA, the CDR3 is TGTGCCAGCAGCCAAGGGATGCGTGGCGAAGGTTATGGCTACACCTTC. Translating gives CASSQGMRGEGYGYTF. The chain is built from TRBV3-1 and TRBJ1-2; D is unresolved. Trimming cost V 1 base and J 5 bases, with 17 bases left between them. Looked up from germline, CDR1 is LGHDT and CDR2 is YNNKEL (reference sequence). The length of the CDR3 is 16 residues.

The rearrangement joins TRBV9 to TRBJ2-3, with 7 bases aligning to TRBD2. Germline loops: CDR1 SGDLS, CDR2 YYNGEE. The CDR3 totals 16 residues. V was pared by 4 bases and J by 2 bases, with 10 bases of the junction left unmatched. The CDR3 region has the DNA TGTGCCAGCAGCCCCAGGAGGAGACTAGCCACAGATACGCAGTATTTT. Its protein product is CASSPRRRLATDTQYF. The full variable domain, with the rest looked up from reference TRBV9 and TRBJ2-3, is DSGVTQTPKHLITATGQRVTLRCSPRSGDLSVYWYQQSLDQGLQFLIQYYNGEERAKGNILERFSAQQFPDLHSELNLSSLELGDSALYFCASSPRRRLATDTQYFGPGTRLTVL.

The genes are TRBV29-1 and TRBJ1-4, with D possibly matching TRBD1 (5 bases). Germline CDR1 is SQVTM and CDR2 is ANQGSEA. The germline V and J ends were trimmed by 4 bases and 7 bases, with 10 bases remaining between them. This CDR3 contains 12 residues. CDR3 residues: CSVARVGEKLFF. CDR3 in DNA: TGCAGCGTTGCCAGGGTTGGTGAAAAACTGTTTTTT.

For the CDR3, the DNA is TGTGCCAGCAGCTTCCACCGGGACTCAGGAGAGACCCAGTACTTC. Translation gives CASSFHRDSGETQYF. The chain combines TRBV7-2 with TRBJ2-5; D is perhaps TRBD2 (6 bases). The CDR3 has 15 amino acids. Trimming pared 3 bases from V and 4 bases from J, leaving 15 bases between. The germline CDR1 and CDR2 sequences are SGHTA and FQGNSA. Drawing the rest from reference TRBV7-2 and TRBJ2-5, the complete variable domain is GAGVSQSPSNKVTEKGKDVELRCDPISGHTALYWYRQSLGQGLEFLIYFQGNSAPDKSGLPSDRFSAERTGGSVSTLTIQRTQQEDSAVYLCASSFHRDSGETQYFGPGTRLLVL.

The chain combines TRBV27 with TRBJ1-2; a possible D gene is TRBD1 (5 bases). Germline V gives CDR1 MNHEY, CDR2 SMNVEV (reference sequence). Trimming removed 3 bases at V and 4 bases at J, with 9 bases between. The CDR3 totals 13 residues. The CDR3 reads CASSLGRAYGYTF. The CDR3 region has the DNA TGTGCCAGCAGTTTGGGCAGGGCCTATGGCTACACCTTC.

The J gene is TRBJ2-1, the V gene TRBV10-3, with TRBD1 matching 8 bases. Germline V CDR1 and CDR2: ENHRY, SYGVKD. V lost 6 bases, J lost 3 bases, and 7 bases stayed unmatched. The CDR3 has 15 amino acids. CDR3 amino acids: CAIRTGTGGYNEQFF. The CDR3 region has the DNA TGTGCCATCAGGACCGGGACAGGCGGCTACAATGAGCAGTTCTTC.

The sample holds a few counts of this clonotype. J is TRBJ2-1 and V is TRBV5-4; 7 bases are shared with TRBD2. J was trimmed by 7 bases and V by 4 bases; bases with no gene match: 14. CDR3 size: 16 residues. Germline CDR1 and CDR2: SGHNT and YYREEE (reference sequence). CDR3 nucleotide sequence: TGTGCCAGCAGCAAAACTAGTGGGAGGGCCGTGAATGAGCAGTTCTTC. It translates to CASSKTSGRAVNEQFF. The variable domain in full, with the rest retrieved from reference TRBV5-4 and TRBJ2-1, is ETGVTQSPTHLIKTRGQQVTLRCSSQSGHNTVSWYQQALGQGPQFIFQYYREEENGRGNFPPRFSGLQFPNYSSELNVNALELDDSALYLCASSKTSGRAVNEQFFGPGTRLTVL.

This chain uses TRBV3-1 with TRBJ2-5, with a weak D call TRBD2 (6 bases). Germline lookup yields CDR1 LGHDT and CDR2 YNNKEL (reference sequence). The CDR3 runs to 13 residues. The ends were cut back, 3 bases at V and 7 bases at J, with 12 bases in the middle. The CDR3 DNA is TGTGCCAGCAGCCATTTTAAGGAGGGGACCCAGTACTTC. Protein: CASSHFKEGTQYF.

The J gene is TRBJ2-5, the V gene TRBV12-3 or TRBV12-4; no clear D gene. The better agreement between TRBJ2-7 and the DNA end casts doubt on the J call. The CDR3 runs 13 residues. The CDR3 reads CASRPSWGYEQYF. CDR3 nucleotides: TGTGCCAGCAGGCCCAGTTGGGGCTACGAGCAGTACTTC.

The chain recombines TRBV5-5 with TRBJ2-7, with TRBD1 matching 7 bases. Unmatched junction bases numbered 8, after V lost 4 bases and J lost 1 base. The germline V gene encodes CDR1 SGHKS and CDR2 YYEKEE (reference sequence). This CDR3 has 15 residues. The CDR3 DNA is TGTGCCAGCAGCGGGTCCGGGACAGCTTCCTACGAGCAGTACTTC. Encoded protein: CASSGSGTASYEQYF.